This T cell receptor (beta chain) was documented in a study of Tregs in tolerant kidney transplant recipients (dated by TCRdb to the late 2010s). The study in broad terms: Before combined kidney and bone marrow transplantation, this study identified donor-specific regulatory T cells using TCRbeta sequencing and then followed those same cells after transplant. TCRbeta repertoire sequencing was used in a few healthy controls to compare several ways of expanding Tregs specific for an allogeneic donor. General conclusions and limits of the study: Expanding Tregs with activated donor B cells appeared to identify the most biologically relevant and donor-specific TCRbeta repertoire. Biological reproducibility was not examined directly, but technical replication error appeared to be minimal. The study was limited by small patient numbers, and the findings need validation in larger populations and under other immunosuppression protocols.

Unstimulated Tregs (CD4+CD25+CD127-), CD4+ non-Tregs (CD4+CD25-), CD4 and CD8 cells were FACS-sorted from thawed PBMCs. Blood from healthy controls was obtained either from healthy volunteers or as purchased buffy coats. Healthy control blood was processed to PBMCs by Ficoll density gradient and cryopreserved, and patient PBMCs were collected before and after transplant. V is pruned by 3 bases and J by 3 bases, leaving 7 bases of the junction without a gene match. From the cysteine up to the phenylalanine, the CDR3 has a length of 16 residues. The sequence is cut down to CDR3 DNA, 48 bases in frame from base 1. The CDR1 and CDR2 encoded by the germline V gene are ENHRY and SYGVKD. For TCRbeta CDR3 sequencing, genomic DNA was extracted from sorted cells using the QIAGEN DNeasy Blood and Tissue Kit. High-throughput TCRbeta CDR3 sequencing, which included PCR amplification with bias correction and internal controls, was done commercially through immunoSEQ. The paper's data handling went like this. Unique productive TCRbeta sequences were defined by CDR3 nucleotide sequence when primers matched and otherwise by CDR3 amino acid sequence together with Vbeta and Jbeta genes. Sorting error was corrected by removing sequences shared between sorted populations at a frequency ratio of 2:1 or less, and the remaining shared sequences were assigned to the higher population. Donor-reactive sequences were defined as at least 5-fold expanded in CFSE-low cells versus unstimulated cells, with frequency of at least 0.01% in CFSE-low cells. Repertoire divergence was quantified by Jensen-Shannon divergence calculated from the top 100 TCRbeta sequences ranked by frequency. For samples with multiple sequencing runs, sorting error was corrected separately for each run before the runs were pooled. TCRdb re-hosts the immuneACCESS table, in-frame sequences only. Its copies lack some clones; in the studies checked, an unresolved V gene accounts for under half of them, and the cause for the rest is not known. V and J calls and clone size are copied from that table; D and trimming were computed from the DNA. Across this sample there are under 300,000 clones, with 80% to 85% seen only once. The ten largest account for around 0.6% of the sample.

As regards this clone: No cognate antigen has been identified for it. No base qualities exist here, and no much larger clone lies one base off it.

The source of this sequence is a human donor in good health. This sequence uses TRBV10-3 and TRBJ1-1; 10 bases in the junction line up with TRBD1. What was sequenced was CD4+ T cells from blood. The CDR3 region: CAISDSFGTGDTEAFF. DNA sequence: TGTGCCATCAGTGACTCCTTCGGGACAGGGGACACTGAAGCTTTCTTT.